This TCR beta chain was profiled in a study of tumor and adjacent non-tumor tissue in lung cancer (dated by TCRdb to the late 2010s). Study-wide context: Of the cohort, eleven to twelve patients had adenocarcinoma, 2 had squamous cell carcinoma and 1 had small cell lung cancer. The 15 enrolled patients, of whom around 10 were men and 5 were women, were aged roughly 30 to 76 years and were diagnosed with TNM stage I to III disease. Sequencing produced 100 million to 150 million productive TCRbeta reads in total, an average of about 4 million reads per sample. The study compared bulk TCRbeta repertoires from lung tumor tissue and matched distant non-tumor lung tissue of under 16 lung cancer patients. For each patient, one tumor sample and one normal lung sample were taken, giving approximately 30 paired specimens that underwent TCRbeta CDR3 sequencing. General study outcomes and caveats: TCR diversity was significantly higher in younger patients, and greater tumor TCR diversity was associated with shorter overall survival and shorter disease-free survival. Neither the sequencing platform nor unique molecular identifiers are mentioned in the methods. Peripheral blood was not sequenced, so blood TCRbeta repertoires in these lung cancer patients were not examined. The cohort had only about 16 patients, and the authors noted that larger samples and more detailed clinical data are needed. In normal lung, the top 100 clones accounted for a significantly larger cumulative share of the repertoire than in tumor tissue. Tumor tissue showed significantly greater TCR diversity (inverse Simpson) than normal lung tissue (431.37 vs 166.20, P = 0.0075, Mann-Whitney U test).

Libraries were constructed by multiplex PCR. Data came from an Illumina HiSeq 2500. TCRbeta libraries were constructed through three rounds of nested PCR with primers (Table S4) according to protocols modified from ARM-PCR. Before sequencing, PCR products in the 200-500 bp range were cut out of the gel and cleaned up using the QIAquick gel extraction kit. The authors' pipeline ran thus. Trimmomatic was used to clean the reads, FLASH merged the cleaned reads into complete CDR3 sequences, and MiTCR assigned the sequences to V(D)J germline segments. VDJtools was used to compute clonal diversity as the inverse Simpson's index. A read counted as productive if the sequence was in-frame and lacked a premature stop codon. TCRdb's own reprocessing of the public reads used fastp at Q25 and MiXCR and kept productive beta chains. Each CDR3 protein gets just one entry, which takes the most common genes and DNA from the rows behind it. The authors' filters were not applied to this entry. The sample table lists roughly 65,000 distinct CDR3 sequences, just under 60% of them with a count of one. The ten largest clonotypes hold 20% of the sample.

The CDR3 sequence holds 14 residues, the cysteine and phenylalanine included. Just the 42-base CDR3 DNA is kept, in frame starting at base 1. Per the germline V gene, MNHEY is the CDR1 and SVGAGI is the CDR2. The V end loses 6 bases and the J end loses 2 bases, and a stretch of 11 bases separates them. RNA was extracted from bulk unsorted tissue and checked for quality with a NanoDrop ND-1000 and an Agilent 2100. All donors had newly diagnosed lung cancer, had not received prior chemotherapy, and were admitted for thoracic surgery in China between August and November 2014. Patients who had received previous radiotherapy or chemotherapy, or who had another concurrent cancer, were excluded from the study. Pieces of surgical tissue measuring 1-2 cm3 were kept in RNAlater solution and held at -80 degrees C until needed. This clonotype was recorded many times. There is no known antigen for this receptor. No base-level quality is on record; no much larger clone is a single base apart.

The chain employs TRBV6-5 and TRBJ2-4, and perhaps TRBD2 as D gene, on 7 matching bases. The receptor's source is a man between 50 and 59 years old with non-small cell lung cancer. Source material: lung tumor tissue. The DNA sequence is as follows: TGTGCCAGCAGAGGGGGGGGGTCCAAAAACATTCAGTACTTC. This encodes CASRGGGSKNIQYF.